This T cell receptor (beta chain) comes out of a study of shared clonotypes between healthy human individuals. Study at large: Three plates each covered CD4 naive and memory; CD8 naive two, CD8 memory one. Study-wide results and caveats: Although depth was large, rarefaction showed that sequencing of the sorted subsets was incomplete. Relative to memory subsets, naive subsets generally showed larger estimated richness.

The authors ran the assay at deep level. Using immunoSEQ multiplex PCR, the repertoire was profiled, and TCRdb retains in-frame clones only, with some absent. The data show some 2,000,000 clones, roughly 94% seen once. Of note for this clone: The antigen is undetermined.

The sample consisted of naive CD4+ T cells sorted from blood. Documented subset: CD45RA+ positively selected. The TCR comes from a man in his late teens or twenties in good health.

Written as DNA, the CDR3 is TGTGCCAGCAGCTTAAGGACAGGGGCGGGAGAAAAACTGTTTTTT. Amino acids: CASSLRTGAGEKLFF. J is TRBJ1-4 and V is TRBV7-2; TRBD1 matches at 9 bases. V trimming: 2 bases; J trimming: 8 bases; junction bases outside the gene matches: 6. This CDR3 comprises 15 residues. Germline CDR1 and CDR2: SGHTA and FQGNSA.